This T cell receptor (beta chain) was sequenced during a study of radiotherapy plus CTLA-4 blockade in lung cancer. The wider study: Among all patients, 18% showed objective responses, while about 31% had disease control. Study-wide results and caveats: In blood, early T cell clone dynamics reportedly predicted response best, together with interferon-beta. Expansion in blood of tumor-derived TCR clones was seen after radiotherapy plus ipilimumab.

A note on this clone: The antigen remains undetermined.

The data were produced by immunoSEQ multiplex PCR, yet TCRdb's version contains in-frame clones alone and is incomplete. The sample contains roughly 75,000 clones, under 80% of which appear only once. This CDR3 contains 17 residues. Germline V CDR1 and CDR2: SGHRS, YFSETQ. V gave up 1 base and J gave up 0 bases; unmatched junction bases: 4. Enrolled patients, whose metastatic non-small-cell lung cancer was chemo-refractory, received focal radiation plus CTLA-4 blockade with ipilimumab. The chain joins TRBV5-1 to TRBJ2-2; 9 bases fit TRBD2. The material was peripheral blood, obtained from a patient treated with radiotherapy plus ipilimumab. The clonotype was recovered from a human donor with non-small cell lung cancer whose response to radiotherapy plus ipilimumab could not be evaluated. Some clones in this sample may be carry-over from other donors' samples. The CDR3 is CASSLRLAATNTGELFF. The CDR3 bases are TGCGCCAGCAGCTTGAGACTAGCGGCTACGAACACCGGGGAGCTGTTTTTT.